Sequencing of this T cell receptor beta chain was carried out in a study of blood T cell repertoires in COVID-19. Per the study methods: By means of reference gene primer amplification, nucleated cell counts were estimated. Profiling relied on immunoSEQ multiplex PCR, and the TCRdb table lists in-frame clones only, not all of them. The V and J calls and the clone size are those of that table, but D and trimming were determined from the DNA. The sample lists about 220,000 clones; approximately 81% were seen once. The specimen was peripheral blood. This TCR was recovered from a man in his fifties or sixties who had recovered from COVID-19.

The CDR3 DNA is TGTGCCAGCAGCCCAAGCGGGCTCAGCACAGATACGCAGTATTTT. Translating it yields CASSPSGLSTDTQYF. V gene TRBV3-1 (or the pseudogene TRBV3-2) combines with J gene TRBJ2-3; D is possibly TRBD2 (6 bases). The CDR3 is 15 amino acids. V dropped 4 bases and J dropped 0 bases, with 11 bases sitting between them. Germline V gives CDR1 LGHDT, CDR2 YNNKEL (reference sequence).